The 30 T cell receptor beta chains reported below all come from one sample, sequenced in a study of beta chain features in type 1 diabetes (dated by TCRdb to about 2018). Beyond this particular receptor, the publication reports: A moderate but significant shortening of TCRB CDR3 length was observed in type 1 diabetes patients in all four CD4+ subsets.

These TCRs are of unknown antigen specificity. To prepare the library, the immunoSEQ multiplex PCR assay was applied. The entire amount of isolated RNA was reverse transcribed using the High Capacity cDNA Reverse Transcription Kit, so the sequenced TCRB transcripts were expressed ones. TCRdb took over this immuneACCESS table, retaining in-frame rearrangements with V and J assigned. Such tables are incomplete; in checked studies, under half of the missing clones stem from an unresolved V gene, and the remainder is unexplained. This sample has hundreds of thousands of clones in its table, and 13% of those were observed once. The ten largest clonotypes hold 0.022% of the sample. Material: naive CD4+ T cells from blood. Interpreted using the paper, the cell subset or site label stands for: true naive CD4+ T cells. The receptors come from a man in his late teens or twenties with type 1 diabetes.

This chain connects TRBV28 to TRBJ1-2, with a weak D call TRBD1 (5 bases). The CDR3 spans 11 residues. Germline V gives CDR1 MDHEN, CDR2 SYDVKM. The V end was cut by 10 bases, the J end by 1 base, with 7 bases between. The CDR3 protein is CATDSNYGYTF. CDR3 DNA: TGTGCCACCGACAGTAACTATGGCTACACCTTC.

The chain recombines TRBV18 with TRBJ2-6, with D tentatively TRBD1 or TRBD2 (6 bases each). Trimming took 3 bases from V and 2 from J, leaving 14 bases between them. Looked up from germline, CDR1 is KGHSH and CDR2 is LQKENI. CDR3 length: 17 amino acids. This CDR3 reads CASSPGMGGTGANVLTF. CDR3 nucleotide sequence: TGTGCCAGCTCACCGGGGATGGGGGGCACTGGGGCCAACGTCCTGACTTTC. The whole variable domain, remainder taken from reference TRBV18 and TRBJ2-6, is NAGVMQNPRHLVRRRGQEARLRCSPMKGHSHVYWYRQLPEEGLKFMVYLQKENIIDESGMPKERFSAEFPKEGPSILRIQQVVRGDSAAYFCASSPGMGGTGANVLTFGAGSRLTVL.

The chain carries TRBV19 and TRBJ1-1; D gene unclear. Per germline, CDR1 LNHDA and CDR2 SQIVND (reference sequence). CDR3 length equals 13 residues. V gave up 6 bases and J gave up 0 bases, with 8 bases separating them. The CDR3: CASRRDVNTEAFF. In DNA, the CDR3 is TGTGCCAGTAGGAGGGATGTGAACACTGAAGCTTTCTTT.

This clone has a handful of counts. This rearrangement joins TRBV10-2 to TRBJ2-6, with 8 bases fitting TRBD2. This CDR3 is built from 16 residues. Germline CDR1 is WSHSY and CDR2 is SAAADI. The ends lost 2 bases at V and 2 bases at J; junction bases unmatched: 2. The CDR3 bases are TGCGCCAGCAGTGAGAGCGGGGGAGCTGGGGCCAACGTCCTGACTTTC. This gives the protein CASSESGGAGANVLTF.

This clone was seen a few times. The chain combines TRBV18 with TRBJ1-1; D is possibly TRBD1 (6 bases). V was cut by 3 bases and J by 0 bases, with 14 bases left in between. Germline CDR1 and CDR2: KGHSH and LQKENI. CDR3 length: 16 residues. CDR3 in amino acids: CASSPLPAGVNTEAFF. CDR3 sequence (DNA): TGTGCCAGCTCACCGCTGCCTGCAGGGGTGAACACTGAAGCTTTCTTT.

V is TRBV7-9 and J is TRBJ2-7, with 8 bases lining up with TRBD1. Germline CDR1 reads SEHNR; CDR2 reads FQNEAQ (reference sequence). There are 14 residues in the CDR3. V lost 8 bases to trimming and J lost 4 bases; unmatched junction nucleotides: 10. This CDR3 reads CASLLRTGPYEQYF. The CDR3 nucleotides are TGTGCCAGCCTGCTCCGGACAGGGCCATACGAGCAGTACTTC.

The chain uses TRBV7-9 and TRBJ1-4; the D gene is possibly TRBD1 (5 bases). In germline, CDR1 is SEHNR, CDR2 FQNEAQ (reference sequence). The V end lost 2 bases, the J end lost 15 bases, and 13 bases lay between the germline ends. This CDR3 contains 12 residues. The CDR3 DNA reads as TGTGCCAGCAGCTTAAATTCCGGGGCCTTGTTTTTT. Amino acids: CASSLNSGALFF.

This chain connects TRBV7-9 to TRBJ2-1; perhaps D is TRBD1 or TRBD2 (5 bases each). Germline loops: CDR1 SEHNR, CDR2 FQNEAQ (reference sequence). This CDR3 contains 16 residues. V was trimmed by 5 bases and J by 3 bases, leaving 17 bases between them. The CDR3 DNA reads TGTGCCAGCAGCAGAACCGGGACGGTAAACTACAATGAGCAGTTCTTC. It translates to CASSRTGTVNYNEQFF.

DNA of the CDR3: TGCAGCGTTGGACAGGACTATGGCTACACCTTC. Amino acids: CSVGQDYGYTF. V is TRBV29-1 and J is TRBJ1-2; tentatively, D is TRBD1 (6 bases). The germline V and J ends were trimmed by 4 bases and 3 bases, with 6 bases remaining between them. This CDR3 has 11 residues. Germline loops: CDR1 SQVTM, CDR2 ANQGSEA.

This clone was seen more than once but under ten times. CDR3 sequence reads: CASSPQEDGYTF. The CDR3 DNA sequence: TGCGCCAGCAGCCCACAGGAAGATGGCTACACCTTC. V gene TRBV5-1 combines with J gene TRBJ1-2; possible D gene TRBD1, 5 bases. The CDR3 contains 12 residues. The germline V and J ends were trimmed by 4 bases and 6 bases, with 10 bases remaining between them. The V gene's germline CDR1 is SGHRS and CDR2 YFSETQ.

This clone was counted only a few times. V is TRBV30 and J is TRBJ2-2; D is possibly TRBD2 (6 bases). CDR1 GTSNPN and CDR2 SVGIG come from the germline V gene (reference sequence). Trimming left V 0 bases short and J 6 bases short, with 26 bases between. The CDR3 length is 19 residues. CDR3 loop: CAWSVSRVFVRGNSGELFF. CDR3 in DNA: TGTGCCTGGAGTGTTTCGCGCGTCTTCGTGCGGGGCAACTCCGGGGAGCTGTTTTTT.

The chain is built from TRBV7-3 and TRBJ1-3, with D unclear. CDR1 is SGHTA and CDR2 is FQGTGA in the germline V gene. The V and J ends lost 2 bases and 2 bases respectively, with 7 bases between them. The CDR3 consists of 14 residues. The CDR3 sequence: CASSLGPAGNTIYF. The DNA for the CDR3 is TGTGCCAGCAGCTTAGGCCCCGCTGGAAACACCATATATTTT.

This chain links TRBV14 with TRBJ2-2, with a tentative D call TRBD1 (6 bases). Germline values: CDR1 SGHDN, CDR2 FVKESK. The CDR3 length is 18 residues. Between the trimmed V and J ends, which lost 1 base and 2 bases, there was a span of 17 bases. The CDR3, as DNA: TGTGCCAGCAGCCAAGGAACCCCGGGACACCCAAACACCGGGGAGCTGTTTTTT. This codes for CASSQGTPGHPNTGELFF.

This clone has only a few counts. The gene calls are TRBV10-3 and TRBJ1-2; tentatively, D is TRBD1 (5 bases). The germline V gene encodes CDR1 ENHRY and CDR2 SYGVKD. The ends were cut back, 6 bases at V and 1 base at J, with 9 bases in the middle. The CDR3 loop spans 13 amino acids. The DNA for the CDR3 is TGTGCCATCAGATTAGGGGTTAACTATGGCTACACCTTC. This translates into CAIRLGVNYGYTF.

CDR3 protein: CASSEDNPGNTIYF. DNA of the CDR3: TGTGCCAGCAGTGAGGATAATCCTGGAAACACCATATATTTT. J is TRBJ1-3 and V is TRBV25-1; no clear D. The germline gives CDR1 MGHDK, CDR2 SYGVNS. Trimming removed 3 bases at V and 2 bases at J, with 8 bases between. The CDR3 is 14 residues long.

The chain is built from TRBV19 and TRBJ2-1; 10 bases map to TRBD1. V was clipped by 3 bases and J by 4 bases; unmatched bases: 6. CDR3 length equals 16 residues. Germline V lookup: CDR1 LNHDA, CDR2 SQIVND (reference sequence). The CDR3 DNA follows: TGTGCCAGTAGTATGGCCGGGACAGGGGATTACAATGAGCAGTTCTTC. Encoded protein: CASSMAGTGDYNEQFF.

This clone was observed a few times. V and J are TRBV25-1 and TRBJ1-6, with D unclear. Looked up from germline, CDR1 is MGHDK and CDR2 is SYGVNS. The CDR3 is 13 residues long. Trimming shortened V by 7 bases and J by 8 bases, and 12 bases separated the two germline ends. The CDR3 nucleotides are TGTGCCAGCAAAGTGGCTGACTATTCACCCCTCCACTTT. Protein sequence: CASKVADYSPLHF.

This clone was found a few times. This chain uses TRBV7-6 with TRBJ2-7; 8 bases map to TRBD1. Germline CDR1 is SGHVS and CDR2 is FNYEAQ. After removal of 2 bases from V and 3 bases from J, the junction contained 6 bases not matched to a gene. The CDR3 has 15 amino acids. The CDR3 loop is CASSLRWTGNYEQYF. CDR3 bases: TGTGCCAGCAGCTTACGGTGGACAGGGAACTACGAGCAGTACTTC.

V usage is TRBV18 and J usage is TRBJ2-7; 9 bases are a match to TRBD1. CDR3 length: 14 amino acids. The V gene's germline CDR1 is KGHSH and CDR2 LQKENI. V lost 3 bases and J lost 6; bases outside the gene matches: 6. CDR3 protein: CASSPGTGPREQYF. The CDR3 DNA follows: TGTGCCAGCTCACCGGGGACAGGGCCTCGCGAGCAGTACTTC. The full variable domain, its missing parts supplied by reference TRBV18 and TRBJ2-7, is NAGVMQNPRHLVRRRGQEARLRCSPMKGHSHVYWYRQLPEEGLKFMVYLQKENIIDESGMPKERFSAEFPKEGPSILRIQQVVRGDSAAYFCASSPGTGPREQYFGPGTRLTVT.

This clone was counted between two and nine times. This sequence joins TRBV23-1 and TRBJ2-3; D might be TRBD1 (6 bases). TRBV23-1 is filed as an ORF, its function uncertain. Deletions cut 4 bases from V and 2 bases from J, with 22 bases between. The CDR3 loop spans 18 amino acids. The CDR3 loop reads CASSLKTGTTNFTDTQYF. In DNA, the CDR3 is TGCGCCAGCAGTCTTAAAACCGGGACAACTAACTTCACAGATACGCAGTATTTT.

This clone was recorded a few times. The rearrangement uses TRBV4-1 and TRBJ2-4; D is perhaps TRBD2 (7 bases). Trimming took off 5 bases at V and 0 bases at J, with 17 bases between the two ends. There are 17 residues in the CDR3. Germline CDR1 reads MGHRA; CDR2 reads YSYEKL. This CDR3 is CASSNLNGGLAKNIQYF. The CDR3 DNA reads TGCGCCAGCAGCAACTTAAACGGGGGGCTAGCCAAAAACATTCAGTACTTC.

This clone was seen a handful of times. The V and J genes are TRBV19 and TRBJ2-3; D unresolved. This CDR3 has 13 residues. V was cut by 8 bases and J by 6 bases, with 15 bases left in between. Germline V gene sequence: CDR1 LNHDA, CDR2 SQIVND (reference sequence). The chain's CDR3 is CASRTDRMDTQYF. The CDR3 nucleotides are TGTGCCAGTCGGACCGACCGGATGGATACGCAGTATTTT. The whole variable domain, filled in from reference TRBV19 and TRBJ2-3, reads DGGITQSPKYLFRKEGQNVTLSCEQNLNHDAMYWYRQDPGQGLRLIYYSQIVNDFQKGDIAEGYSVSREKKESFPLTVTSAQKNPTAFYLCASRTDRMDTQYFGPGTRLTVL.

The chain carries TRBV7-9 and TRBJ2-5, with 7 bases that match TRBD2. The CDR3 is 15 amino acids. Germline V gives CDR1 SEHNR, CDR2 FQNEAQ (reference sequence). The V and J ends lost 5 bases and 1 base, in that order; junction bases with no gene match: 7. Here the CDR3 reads CASSPTGGGQETQYF. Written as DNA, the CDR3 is TGTGCCAGCAGCCCTACTGGGGGGGGCCAAGAGACCCAGTACTTC.

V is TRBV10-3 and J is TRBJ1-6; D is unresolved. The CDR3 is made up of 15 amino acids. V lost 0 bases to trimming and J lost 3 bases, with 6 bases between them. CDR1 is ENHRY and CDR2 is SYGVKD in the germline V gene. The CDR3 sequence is CAISESTGYNSPLHF. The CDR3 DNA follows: TGTGCCATCAGTGAGTCGACGGGCTATAATTCACCCCTCCACTTT.

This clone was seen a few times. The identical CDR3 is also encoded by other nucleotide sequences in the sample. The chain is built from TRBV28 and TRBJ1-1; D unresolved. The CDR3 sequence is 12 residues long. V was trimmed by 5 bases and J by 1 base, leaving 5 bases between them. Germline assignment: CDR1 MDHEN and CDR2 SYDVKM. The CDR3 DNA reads TGTGCCAGCAGTCCGCCGAACACTGAAGCTTTCTTT. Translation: CASSPPNTEAFF.

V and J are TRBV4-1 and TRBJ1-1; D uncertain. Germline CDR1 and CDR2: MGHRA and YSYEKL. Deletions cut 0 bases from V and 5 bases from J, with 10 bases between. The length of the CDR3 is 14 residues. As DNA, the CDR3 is TGCGCCAGCAGCCAAGATTGGGTTGGGACTGAAGCTTTCTTT. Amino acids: CASSQDWVGTEAFF.

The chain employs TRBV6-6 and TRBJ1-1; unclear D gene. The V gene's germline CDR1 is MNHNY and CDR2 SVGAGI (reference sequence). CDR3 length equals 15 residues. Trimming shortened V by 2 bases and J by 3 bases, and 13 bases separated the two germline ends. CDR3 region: CASSYLSGEDTEAFF. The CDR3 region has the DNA TGTGCCAGCAGTTACCTCTCCGGGGAGGACACTGAAGCTTTCTTT.

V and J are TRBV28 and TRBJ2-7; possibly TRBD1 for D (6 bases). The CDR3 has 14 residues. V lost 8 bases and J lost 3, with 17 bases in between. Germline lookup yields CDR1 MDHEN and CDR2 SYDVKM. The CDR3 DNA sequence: TGTGCCAGCGGTCAGCAGGGGAAATTCTACGAGCAGTACTTC. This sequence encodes CASGQQGKFYEQYF. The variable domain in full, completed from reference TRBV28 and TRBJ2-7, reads DVKVTQSSRYLVKRTGEKVFLECVQDMDHENMFWYRQDPGLGLRLIYFSYDVKMKEKGDIPEGYSVSREKKERFSLILESASTNQTSMYLCASGQQGKFYEQYFGPGTRLTVT.

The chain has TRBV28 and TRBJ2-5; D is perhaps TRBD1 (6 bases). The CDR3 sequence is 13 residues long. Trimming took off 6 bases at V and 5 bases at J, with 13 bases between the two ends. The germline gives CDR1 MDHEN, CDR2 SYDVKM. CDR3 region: CASRLQGAETQYF. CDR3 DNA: TGTGCCAGCAGACTACAGGGTGCGGAGACCCAGTACTTC.

The CDR3 loop reads CASRPDEGREKLFF. In DNA, the CDR3 is TGTGCCAGCAGACCTGACGAGGGGAGGGAAAAACTGTTTTTT. The V and J genes are TRBV2 and TRBJ1-4, with a weak D call TRBD1 (5 bases). The ends were cut back, 6 bases at V and 8 bases at J, with 16 bases in the middle. Germline CDR1 and CDR2: SNHLY and FYNNEI. The CDR3 length is 14 residues.